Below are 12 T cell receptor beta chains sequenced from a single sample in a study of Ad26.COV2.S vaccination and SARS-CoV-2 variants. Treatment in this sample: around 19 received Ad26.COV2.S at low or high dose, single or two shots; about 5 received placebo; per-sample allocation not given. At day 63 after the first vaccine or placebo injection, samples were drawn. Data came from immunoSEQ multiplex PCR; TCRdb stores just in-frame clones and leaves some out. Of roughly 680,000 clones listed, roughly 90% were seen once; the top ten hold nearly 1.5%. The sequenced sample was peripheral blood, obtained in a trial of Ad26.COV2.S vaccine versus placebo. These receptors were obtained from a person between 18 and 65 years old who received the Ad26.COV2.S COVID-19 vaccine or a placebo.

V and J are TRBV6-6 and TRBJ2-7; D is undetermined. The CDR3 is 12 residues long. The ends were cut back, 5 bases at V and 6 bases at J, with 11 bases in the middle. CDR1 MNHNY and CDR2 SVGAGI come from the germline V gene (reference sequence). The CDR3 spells CASSPSDFEQYF. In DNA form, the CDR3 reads TGTGCCAGCAGTCCGAGTGATTTCGAGCAGTACTTC.

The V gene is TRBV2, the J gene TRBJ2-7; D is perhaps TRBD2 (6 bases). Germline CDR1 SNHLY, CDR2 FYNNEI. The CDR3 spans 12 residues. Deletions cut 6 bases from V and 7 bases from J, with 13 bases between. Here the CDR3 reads CASRELAWEQYF. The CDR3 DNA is TGTGCCAGCAGGGAACTAGCCTGGGAGCAGTACTTC. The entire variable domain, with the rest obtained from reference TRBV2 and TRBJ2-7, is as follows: EPEVTQTPSHQVTQMGQEVILRCVPISNHLYFYWYRQILGQKVEFLVSFYNNEISEKSEIFDDQFSVERPDGSNFTLKIRSTKLEDSAMYFCASRELAWEQYFGPGTRLTVT.

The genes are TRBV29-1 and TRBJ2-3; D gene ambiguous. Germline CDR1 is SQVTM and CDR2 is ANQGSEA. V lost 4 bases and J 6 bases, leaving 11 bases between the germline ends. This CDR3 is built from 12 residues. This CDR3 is CSVARPLDTQYF. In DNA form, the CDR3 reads TGCAGCGTTGCTAGGCCCCTTGATACGCAGTATTTT.

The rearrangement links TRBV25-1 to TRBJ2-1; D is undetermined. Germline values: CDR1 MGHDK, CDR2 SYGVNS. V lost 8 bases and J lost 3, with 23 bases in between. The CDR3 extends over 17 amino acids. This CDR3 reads CASPVGTKKKVYNEQFF. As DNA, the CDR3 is TGTGCCAGCCCAGTGGGCACCAAAAAAAAGGTCTACAATGAGCAGTTCTTC.

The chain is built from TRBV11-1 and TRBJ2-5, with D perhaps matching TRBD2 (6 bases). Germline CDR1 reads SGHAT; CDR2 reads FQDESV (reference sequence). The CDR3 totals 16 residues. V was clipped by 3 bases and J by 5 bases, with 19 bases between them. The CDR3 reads CASSFSAGQHGETQYF. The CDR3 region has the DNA TGTGCCAGCAGCTTCAGCGCGGGGCAGCACGGGGAGACCCAGTACTTC.

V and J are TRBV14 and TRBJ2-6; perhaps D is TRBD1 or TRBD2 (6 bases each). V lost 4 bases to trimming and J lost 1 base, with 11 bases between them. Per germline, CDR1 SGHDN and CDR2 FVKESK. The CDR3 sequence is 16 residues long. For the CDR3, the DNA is TGTGCCAGCAGCCGGCAGGGGAGGTCTGGGGCCAACGTCCTGACTTTC. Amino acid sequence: CASSRQGRSGANVLTF.

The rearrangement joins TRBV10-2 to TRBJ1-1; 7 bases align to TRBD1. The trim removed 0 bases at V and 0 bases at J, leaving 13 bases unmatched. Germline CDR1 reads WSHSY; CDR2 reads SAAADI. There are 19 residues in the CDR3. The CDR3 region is CASSESEVLRGLLNTEAFF. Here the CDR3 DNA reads TGCGCCAGCAGTGAGTCGGAGGTATTAAGGGGGCTATTGAACACTGAAGCTTTCTTT.

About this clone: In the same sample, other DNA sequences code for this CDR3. The CDR3 DNA follows: TGTGCCACCAGTGATGGACAAGCGTACCAAGAGACCCAGTACTTC. Protein sequence: CATSDGQAYQETQYF. V usage is TRBV24-1 and J usage is TRBJ2-5, with D perhaps TRBD1 (5 bases). The germline V gene has CDR1 KGHDR and CDR2 SFDVKD. The CDR3 sequence is 15 residues long. The V gene lost 3 bases and the J gene lost 0 bases, with 10 bases spanning the gap.

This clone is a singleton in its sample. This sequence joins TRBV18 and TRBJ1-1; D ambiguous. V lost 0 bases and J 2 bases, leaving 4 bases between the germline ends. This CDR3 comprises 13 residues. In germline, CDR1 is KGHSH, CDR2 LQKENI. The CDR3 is CASSPPTNTEAFF. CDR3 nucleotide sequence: TGTGCCAGCTCACCACCGACTAACACTGAAGCTTTCTTT.

CDR3 in DNA: TGTGCCACCCAAGGCACCGGGGAGCTGTTTTTT. Translating gives CATQGTGELFF. The chain carries TRBV10-3 and TRBJ2-2; D is ambiguous. Germline CDR1 reads ENHRY; CDR2 reads SYGVKD. V lost 10 bases to trimming and J lost 4 bases, with 7 bases between them. This CDR3 is 11 amino acids long.

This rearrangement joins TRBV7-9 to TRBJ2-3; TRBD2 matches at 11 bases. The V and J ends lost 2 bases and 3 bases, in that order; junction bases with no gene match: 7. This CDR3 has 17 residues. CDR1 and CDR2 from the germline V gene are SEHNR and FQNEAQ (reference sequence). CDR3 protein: CASSLFKLAGDTDTQYF. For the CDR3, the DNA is TGTGCCAGCAGCTTATTCAAACTAGCGGGAGATACAGATACGCAGTATTTT.

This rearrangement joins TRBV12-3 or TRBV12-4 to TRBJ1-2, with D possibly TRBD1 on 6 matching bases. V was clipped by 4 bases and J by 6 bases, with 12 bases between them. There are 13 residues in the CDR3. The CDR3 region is CASSSMDSDGYTF. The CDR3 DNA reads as TGTGCCAGCAGTTCGATGGACAGTGATGGCTACACCTTC.